One and the same sample provided the 22 T cell receptor beta chains below, sequenced in a study of radiotherapy plus CTLA-4 blockade in lung cancer. Clones were sequenced by immunoSEQ multiplex PCR, and TCRdb holds only the in-frame ones, with some missing. Among 90,000 to 100,000 clones listed, around 88% were seen once. Source: peripheral blood, taken from a patient treated with radiotherapy plus ipilimumab. The receptors originated from a human donor with non-small cell lung cancer that progressed on radiotherapy plus ipilimumab.

CDR3: CASRVGHNTEAFF. The DNA of the CDR3 is TGTGCCAGCAGAGTCGGACACAACACTGAAGCTTTCTTT. The chain joins TRBV2 to TRBJ1-1; D is possibly TRBD1 (5 bases). The length of the CDR3 is 13 residues. Germline CDR1 and CDR2: SNHLY and FYNNEI. V was trimmed by 6 bases and J by 2 bases, leaving 10 bases between them.

The rearrangement links TRBV5-1 to TRBJ2-5; no clear D gene. CDR3 length equals 15 residues. Germline V gene sequence: CDR1 SGHRS, CDR2 YFSETQ. Trimming shortened V by 0 bases and J by 5 bases, and 14 bases separated the two germline ends. The chain's CDR3 is CASSLEGLAGETQYF. The CDR3 coding sequence is TGCGCCAGCAGCTTGGAAGGCCTCGCTGGGGAGACCCAGTACTTC.

The V and J genes are TRBV5-4 and TRBJ2-1; 7 bases fit TRBD1. The ends lost 3 bases at V and 3 bases at J; junction bases unmatched: 9. This CDR3 has 16 residues. Germline CDR1 reads SGHNT; CDR2 reads YYREEE (reference sequence). The CDR3 bases are TGTGCCAGCAGCTCGCAGACAGGGCAGCACTACAATGAGCAGTTCTTC. The encoded protein is CASSSQTGQHYNEQFF.

This clone came up once. The V call is TRBV7-8, the J call TRBJ2-7; D possibly matches TRBD1 or TRBD2 (5 bases each). Germline V lookup: CDR1 SGHVS, CDR2 FQNEAQ. Trimming left V 3 bases short and J 0 bases short, with 6 bases between. CDR3 length equals 13 residues. The CDR3 bases are TGTGCCAGCAGCTTGGGACCCTCCTACGAGCAGTACTTC. Encoded protein: CASSLGPSYEQYF.

J is TRBJ2-7 and V is TRBV4-1, with D hard to call. Trimming pared 1 base from V and 3 bases from J, leaving 7 bases between. The CDR3 is made up of 13 amino acids. Per germline, CDR1 MGHRA and CDR2 YSYEKL. CDR3 residues: CASSQGYDYEQYF. For the CDR3, the DNA is TGCGCCAGCAGCCAAGGCTACGACTACGAGCAGTACTTC.

The chain has TRBV28 and TRBJ2-3; D is uncertain. V lost 1 base and J lost 2, with 10 bases in between. Germline V gene sequence: CDR1 MDHEN, CDR2 SYDVKM. This CDR3 has 15 residues. The DNA of the CDR3 is TGTGCCAGCAGTTTATCCGGCAGTTTCACAGATACGCAGTATTTT. Its translation is CASSLSGSFTDTQYF.

The chain employs TRBV27 and TRBJ2-1; D gene unclear. Germline V CDR1 and CDR2: MNHEY, SMNVEV (reference sequence). The CDR3 is made up of 16 amino acids. Deletions cut 3 bases from V and 0 bases from J, with 12 bases between. This chain's CDR3 is CASSFSTLSSYNEQFF. The CDR3 DNA reads as TGTGCCAGCAGTTTCTCCACCCTGAGCTCCTACAATGAGCAGTTCTTC.

The CDR3 sequence: CASSPLWGRAPHEQYF. Written as DNA, the CDR3 is TGTGCCAGCAGCCCCCTGTGGGGGAGGGCCCCGCACGAGCAGTACTTC. The chain joins TRBV14 to TRBJ2-7, with 7 positions matching TRBD2. Trimming at V came to 4 bases and at J to 5 bases, leaving 14 bases not matched to a gene. Germline values: CDR1 SGHDN, CDR2 FVKESK. The CDR3 runs 16 residues.

This chain links TRBV18 with TRBJ1-1; D unresolved. Trimming took off 3 bases at V and 4 bases at J, with 6 bases between the two ends. In germline, CDR1 is KGHSH, CDR2 LQKENI. The CDR3 is made up of 12 amino acids. DNA of the CDR3: TGTGCCAGCTCACCTCGGAGCACTGAAGCTTTCTTT. It codes for CASSPRSTEAFF.

CDR3 in DNA: TGCAGCGTTGGCCCGCGGGAGGGCTACAATGAGCAGTTCTTC. Translating it yields CSVGPREGYNEQFF. The chain has TRBV29-1 and TRBJ2-1, with 9 bases that match TRBD2. This CDR3 is built from 14 residues. Germline assignment: CDR1 SQVTM and CDR2 ANQGSEA. After removal of 4 bases from V and 3 bases from J, the junction contained 4 bases not matched to a gene.

This clone appeared once. The rearrangement uses TRBV5-4 and TRBJ2-1; a possible D gene is TRBD2 (6 bases). This CDR3 comprises 15 residues. Deletions cut 0 bases from V and 4 bases from J, with 11 bases between. In germline, CDR1 is SGHNT, CDR2 YYREEE (reference sequence). In DNA, the CDR3 is TGTGCCAGCAGCTTGGGACAGACTAGTTACAATGAGCAGTTCTTC. This encodes CASSLGQTSYNEQFF.

The chain couples TRBV7-9 to TRBJ2-3, with unresolved D. The germline CDR1 and CDR2 sequences are SEHNR and FQNEAQ (reference sequence). The CDR3 is made up of 15 amino acids. With 7 bases removed from V and 1 base from J, the gap between germline ends came to 15 bases. The CDR3 region is CASNNPSSRTDTQYF. In DNA form, the CDR3 reads TGTGCCAGCAACAACCCCTCCTCGCGCACAGATACGCAGTATTTT.

V and J are TRBV6-5 and TRBJ1-3; D call uncertain. This CDR3 spans 16 amino acids. The V gene lost 0 bases and the J gene lost 2 bases, with 11 bases spanning the gap. Germline V lookup: CDR1 MNHEY, CDR2 SVGAGI. CDR3 sequence reads: CASSYSIGRTGNTIYF. The DNA for the CDR3 is TGTGCCAGCAGTTACTCTATAGGGAGAACTGGAAACACCATATATTTT.

This clone showed up just a few times. This sequence joins TRBV19 and TRBJ2-3; 12 nucleotides agree with TRBD1. The germline gives CDR1 LNHDA, CDR2 SQIVND (reference sequence). V shed 4 bases and J 6 bases; nucleotides not matched to a gene: 8. The CDR3 consists of 16 residues. CDR3 sequence (DNA): TGTGCCAGTAGTAAACGGGACAGGGGGCGACCGGATACGCAGTATTTT. Translating gives CASSKRDRGRPDTQYF.

The J gene is TRBJ2-1, the V gene TRBV5-6; TRBD2 aligns across 7 bases. Unmatched junction bases numbered 10, after V lost 4 bases and J lost 3 bases. This CDR3 comprises 16 residues. Germline loops: CDR1 SGHDT, CDR2 YYEEEE. The CDR3 loop is CASSKHGGRIYNEQFF. CDR3 in DNA: TGTGCCAGCAGCAAGCATGGCGGGAGAATCTACAATGAGCAGTTCTTC.

The rearrangement links TRBV28 to TRBJ1-1; 10 bases line up with TRBD1. The germline V gene encodes CDR1 MDHEN and CDR2 SYDVKM. The CDR3 loop spans 16 amino acids. Unmatched junction bases numbered 10, after V lost 6 bases and J lost 3 bases. The CDR3 DNA reads TGTGCCAGCAGACCCGCGGGACAGGGGAGAGACACTGAAGCTTTCTTT. Protein: CASRPAGQGRDTEAFF.

The rearrangement links TRBV6-1 to TRBJ2-1; D is unclear. Germline CDR1 reads MNHNS; CDR2 reads SASEGT. The CDR3 totals 13 residues. Trimming took off 6 bases at V and 0 bases at J, with 6 bases between the two ends. CDR3 region: CASRLSSYNEQFF. The CDR3 DNA follows: TGTGCCAGCAGGTTGAGCTCCTACAATGAGCAGTTCTTC.

The sample holds a few counts of this clone. The chain uses TRBV9 and TRBJ1-3, with D perhaps matching TRBD1 (5 bases). Germline CDR1 and CDR2: SGDLS and YYNGEE. The CDR3 has 13 amino acids. V dropped 6 bases and J dropped 4 bases, with 11 bases sitting between them. CDR3 bases: TGTGCCAGCACCCAGGGATCAGGAAACACCATATATTTT. It yields the protein CASTQGSGNTIYF.

This sequence joins TRBV2 and TRBJ2-1; possible D gene TRBD2, 6 bases. CDR3 length equals 14 residues. V was trimmed by 5 bases and J by 3 bases, leaving 11 bases between them. CDR1 is SNHLY and CDR2 is FYNNEI in the germline V gene. CDR3 sequence reads: CASSWRGVYNEQFF. In DNA, the CDR3 is TGTGCCAGCAGTTGGAGGGGAGTCTACAATGAGCAGTTCTTC.

This clone was seen just once. The rearrangement uses TRBV27 and TRBJ1-3; possible D gene TRBD1, 6 bases. Per germline, CDR1 MNHEY and CDR2 SMNVEV (reference sequence). Trimming stripped 4 bases from V and 0 bases from J, with 25 bases between. The CDR3 totals 20 residues. The CDR3: CASSSPEGEGVRFSGNTIYF. CDR3 nucleotide sequence: TGTGCCAGCAGTTCCCCCGAGGGGGAGGGAGTCCGTTTCTCTGGAAACACCATATATTTT.

This clone was recorded only once. The chain joins TRBV5-1 to TRBJ2-3, with 12 bases that match TRBD2. V shed 0 bases, J shed 4 bases, and the junction held 3 bases outside the gene matches. The germline V gene has CDR1 SGHRS and CDR2 YFSETQ. CDR3 length: 16 amino acids. The CDR3 region is CASSLGLAGGPDTQYF. CDR3 nucleotide sequence: TGCGCCAGCAGCTTGGGGCTAGCGGGAGGGCCAGATACGCAGTATTTT.

The CDR3 DNA reads as TGCAGCGTTGCGGGGATACCGGGACAGGGGGCTGGCACTGAAGCTTTCTTT. This encodes CSVAGIPGQGAGTEAFF. The V and J genes are TRBV29-1 and TRBJ1-1; 12 positions agree with TRBD1. After removal of 4 bases from V and 4 bases from J, the junction contained 13 bases not matched to a gene. This CDR3 region has 17 residues. CDR1 is SQVTM and CDR2 is ANQGSEA in the germline V gene.